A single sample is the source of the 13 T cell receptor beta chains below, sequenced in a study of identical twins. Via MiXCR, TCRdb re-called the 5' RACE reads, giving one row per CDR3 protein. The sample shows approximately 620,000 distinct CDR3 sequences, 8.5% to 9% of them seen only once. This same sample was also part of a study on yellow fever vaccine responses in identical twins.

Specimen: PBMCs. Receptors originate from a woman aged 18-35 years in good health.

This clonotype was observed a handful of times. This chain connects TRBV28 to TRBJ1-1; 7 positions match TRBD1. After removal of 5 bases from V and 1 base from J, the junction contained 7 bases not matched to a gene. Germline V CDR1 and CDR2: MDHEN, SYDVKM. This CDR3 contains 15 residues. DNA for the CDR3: TGTGCCAGCAGTGGGACAGCACTACAGAACACTGAAGCTTTCTTT. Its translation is CASSGTALQNTEAFF.

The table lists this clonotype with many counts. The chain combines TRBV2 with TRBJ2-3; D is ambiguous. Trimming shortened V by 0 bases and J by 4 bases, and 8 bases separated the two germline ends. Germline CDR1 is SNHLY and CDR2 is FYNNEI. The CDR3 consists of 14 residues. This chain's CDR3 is CASSEAMPADTQYF. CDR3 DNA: TGTGCCAGCAGTGAAGCAATGCCCGCAGATACGCAGTATTTT. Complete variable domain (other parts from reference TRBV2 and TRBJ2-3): EPEVTQTPSHQVTQMGQEVILRCVPISNHLYFYWYRQILGQKVEFLVSFYNNEISEKSEIFDDQFSVERPDGSNFTLKIRSTKLEDSAMYFCASSEAMPADTQYFGPGTRLTVL.

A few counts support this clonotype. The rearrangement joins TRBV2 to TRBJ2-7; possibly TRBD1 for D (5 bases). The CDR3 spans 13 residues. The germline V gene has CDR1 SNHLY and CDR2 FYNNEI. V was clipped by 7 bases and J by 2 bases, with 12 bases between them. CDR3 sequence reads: CASNSQGTYEQYF. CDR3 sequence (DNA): TGTGCCAGCAATTCCCAGGGAACCTACGAGCAGTACTTC.

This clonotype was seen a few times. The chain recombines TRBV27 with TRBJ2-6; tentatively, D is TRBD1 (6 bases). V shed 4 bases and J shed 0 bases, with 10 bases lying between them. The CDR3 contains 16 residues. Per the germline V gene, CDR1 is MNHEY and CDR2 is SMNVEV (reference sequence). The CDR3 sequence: CASSSGTISGANVLTF. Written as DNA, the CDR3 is TGTGCCAGCAGTTCTGGGACAATCTCTGGGGCCAACGTCCTGACTTTC.

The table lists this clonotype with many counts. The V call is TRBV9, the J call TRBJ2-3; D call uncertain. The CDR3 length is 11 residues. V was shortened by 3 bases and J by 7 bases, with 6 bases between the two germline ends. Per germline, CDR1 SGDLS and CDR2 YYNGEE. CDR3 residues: CASSGENTQYF. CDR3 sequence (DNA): TGTGCCAGCAGCGGAGAAAATACGCAGTATTTT. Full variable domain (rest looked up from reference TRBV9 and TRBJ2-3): DSGVTQTPKHLITATGQRVTLRCSPRSGDLSVYWYQQSLDQGLQFLIQYYNGEERAKGNILERFSAQQFPDLHSELNLSSLELGDSALYFCASSGENTQYFGPGTRLTVL.

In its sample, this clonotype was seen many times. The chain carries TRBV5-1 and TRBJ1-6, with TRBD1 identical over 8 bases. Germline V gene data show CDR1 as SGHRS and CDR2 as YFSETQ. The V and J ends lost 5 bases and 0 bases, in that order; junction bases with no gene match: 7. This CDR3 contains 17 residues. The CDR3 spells CASRDRDASSYNSPLHF. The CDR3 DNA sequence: TGCGCCAGCAGGGACAGGGATGCGAGCTCCTATAATTCACCCCTCCACTTT.

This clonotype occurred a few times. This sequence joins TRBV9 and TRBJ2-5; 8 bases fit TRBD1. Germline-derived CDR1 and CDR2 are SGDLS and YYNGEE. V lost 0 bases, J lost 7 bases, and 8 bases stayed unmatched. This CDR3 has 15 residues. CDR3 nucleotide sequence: TGTGCCAGCAGCGTAGCGGATGGACAGGGCGGGACCCAGTACTTC. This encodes CASSVADGQGGTQYF.

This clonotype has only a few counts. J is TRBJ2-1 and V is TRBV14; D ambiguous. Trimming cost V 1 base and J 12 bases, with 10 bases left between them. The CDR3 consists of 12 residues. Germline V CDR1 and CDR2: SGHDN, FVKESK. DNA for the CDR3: TGTGCCAGCAGCCAAGCCCGGTCGGCGCAGTTCTTC. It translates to CASSQARSAQFF.

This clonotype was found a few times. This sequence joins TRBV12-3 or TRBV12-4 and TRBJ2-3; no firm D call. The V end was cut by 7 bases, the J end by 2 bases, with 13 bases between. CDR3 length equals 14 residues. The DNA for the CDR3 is TGTGCCAGCACTCCTCGAGGATTCACAGATACGCAGTATTTT. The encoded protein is CASTPRGFTDTQYF.

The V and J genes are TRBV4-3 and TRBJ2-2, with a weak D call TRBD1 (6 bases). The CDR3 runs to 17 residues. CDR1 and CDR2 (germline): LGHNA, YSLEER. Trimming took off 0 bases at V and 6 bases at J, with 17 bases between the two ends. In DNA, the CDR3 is TGCGCCAGCAGCCAAGATCAGGCTCAGGGGTGGGCCGGGGAGCTGTTTTTT. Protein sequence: CASSQDQAQGWAGELFF.

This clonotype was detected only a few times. CDR3 DNA sequence: TGCAGTACGACACTCCCGGGACAGGGCAGAGGTGGCTACACCTTC. Translating gives CSTTLPGQGRGGYTF. The V and J genes are TRBV20-1 and TRBJ1-2; 9 nucleotides agree with TRBD1. The V and J ends lost 8 bases and 7 bases, in that order; junction bases with no gene match: 17. The CDR3 has 15 residues. From germline, CDR1 is DFQATT and CDR2 SNEGSKA (reference sequence).

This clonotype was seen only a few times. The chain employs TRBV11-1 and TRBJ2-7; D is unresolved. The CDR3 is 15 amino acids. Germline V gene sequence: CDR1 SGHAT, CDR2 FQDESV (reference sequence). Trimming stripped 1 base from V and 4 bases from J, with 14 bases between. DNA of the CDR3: TGTGCCAGCAGCTTAGAATACGAGAGTGCTTACGAGCAGTACTTC. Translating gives CASSLEYESAYEQYF.

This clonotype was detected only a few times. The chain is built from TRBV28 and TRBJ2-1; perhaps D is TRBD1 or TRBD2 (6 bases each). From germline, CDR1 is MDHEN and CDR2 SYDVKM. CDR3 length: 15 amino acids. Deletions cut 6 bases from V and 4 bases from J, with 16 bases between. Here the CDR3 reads CASRGGIRMYNEQFF. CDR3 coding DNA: TGTGCCAGCAGAGGGGGGATAAGAATGTACAATGAGCAGTTCTTC.